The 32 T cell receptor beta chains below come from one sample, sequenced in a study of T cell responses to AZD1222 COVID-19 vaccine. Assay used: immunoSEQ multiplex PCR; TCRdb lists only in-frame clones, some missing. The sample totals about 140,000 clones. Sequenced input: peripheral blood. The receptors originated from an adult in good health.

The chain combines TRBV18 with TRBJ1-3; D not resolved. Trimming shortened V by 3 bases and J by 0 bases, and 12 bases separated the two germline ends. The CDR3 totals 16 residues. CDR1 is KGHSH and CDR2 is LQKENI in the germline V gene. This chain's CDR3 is CASSPSLKNSGNTIYF. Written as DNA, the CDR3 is TGTGCCAGCTCACCCTCTTTGAAGAACTCTGGAAACACCATATATTTT. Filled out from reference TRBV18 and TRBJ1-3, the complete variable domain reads NAGVMQNPRHLVRRRGQEARLRCSPMKGHSHVYWYRQLPEEGLKFMVYLQKENIIDESGMPKERFSAEFPKEGPSILRIQQVVRGDSAAYFCASSPSLKNSGNTIYFGEGSWLTVV.

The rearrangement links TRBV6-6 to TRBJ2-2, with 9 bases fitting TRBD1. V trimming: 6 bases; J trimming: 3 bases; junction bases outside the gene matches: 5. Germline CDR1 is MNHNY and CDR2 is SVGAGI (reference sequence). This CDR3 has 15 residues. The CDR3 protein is CASRVDRGDTGELFF. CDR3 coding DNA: TGTGCCAGCAGAGTTGACAGGGGGGACACCGGGGAGCTGTTTTTT.

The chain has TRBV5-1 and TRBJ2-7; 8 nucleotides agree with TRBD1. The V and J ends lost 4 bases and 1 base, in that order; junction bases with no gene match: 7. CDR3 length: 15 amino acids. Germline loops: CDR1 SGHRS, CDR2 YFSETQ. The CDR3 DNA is TGCGCCAGCAGCCGAGGGACAGGTGAATCCTACGAGCAGTACTTC. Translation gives CASSRGTGESYEQYF.

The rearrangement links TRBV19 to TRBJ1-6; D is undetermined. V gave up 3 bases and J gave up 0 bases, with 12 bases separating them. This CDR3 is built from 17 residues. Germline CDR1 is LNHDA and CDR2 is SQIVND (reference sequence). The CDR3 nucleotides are TGTGCCAGTAGTATTACCCAGTCGAGCTCCTATAATTCACCCCTCCACTTT. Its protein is CASSITQSSSYNSPLHF.

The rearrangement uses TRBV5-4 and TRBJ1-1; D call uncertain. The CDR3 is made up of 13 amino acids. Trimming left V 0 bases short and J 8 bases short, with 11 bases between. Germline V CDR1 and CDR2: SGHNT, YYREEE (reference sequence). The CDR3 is CASSLGPLTEAFF. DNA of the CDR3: TGTGCCAGCAGCTTGGGGCCTCTGACCGAAGCTTTCTTT.

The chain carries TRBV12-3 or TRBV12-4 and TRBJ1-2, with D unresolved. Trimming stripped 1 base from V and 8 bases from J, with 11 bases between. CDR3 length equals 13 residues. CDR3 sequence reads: CASSLVTRGGYTF. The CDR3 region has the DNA TGTGCCAGCAGTTTAGTAACCCGAGGGGGCTACACCTTC.

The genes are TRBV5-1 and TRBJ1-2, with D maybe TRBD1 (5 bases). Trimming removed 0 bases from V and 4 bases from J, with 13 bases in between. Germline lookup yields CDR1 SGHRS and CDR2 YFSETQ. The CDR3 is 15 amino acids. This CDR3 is CASSLGDGKGYGYTF. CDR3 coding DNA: TGCGCCAGCAGCTTGGGGGACGGTAAAGGCTATGGCTACACCTTC. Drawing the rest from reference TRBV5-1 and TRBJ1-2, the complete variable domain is KAGVTQTPRYLIKTRGQQVTLSCSPISGHRSVSWYQQTPGQGLQFLFEYFSETQRNKGNFPGRFSGRQFSNSRSEMNVSTLELGDSALYLCASSLGDGKGYGYTFGSGTRLTVV.

For the CDR3, the DNA is TGCGCCAGCAGCCAAAGAGTAGGGTACACCGGGGAGCTGTTTTTT. Its protein product is CASSQRVGYTGELFF. The rearrangement joins TRBV4-3 to TRBJ2-2; D is undetermined. The CDR3 runs 15 residues. The V end lost 2 bases, the J end lost 3 bases, and 10 bases lay between the germline ends. Germline values: CDR1 LGHNA, CDR2 YSLEER.

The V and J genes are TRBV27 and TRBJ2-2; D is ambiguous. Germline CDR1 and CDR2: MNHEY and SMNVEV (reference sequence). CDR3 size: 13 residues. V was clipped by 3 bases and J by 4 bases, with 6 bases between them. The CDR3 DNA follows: TGTGCCAGCAGTTTGTCGTCCACCGGGGAGCTGTTTTTT. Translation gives CASSLSSTGELFF.

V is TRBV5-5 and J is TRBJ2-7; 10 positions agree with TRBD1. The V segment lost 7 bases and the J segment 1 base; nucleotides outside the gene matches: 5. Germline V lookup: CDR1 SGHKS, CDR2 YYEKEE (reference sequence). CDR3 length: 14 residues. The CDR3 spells CASSRTGGSYEQYF. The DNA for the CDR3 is TGTGCCAGCTCCAGGACAGGGGGATCCTACGAGCAGTACTTC.

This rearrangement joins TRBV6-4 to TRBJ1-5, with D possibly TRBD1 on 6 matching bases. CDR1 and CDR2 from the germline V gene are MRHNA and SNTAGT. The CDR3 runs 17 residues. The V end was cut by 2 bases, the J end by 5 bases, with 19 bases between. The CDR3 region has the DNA TGTGCCAGCAGTGACGGGACACGGGACACCACGGATCAGCCCCAGCATTTT. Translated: CASSDGTRDTTDQPQHF.

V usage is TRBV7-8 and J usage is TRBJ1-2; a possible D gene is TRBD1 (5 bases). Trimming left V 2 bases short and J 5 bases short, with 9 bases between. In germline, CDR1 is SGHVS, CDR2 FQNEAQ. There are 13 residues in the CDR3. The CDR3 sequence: CASSLRGLYGYTF. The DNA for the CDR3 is TGTGCCAGCAGCTTAAGGGGCCTTTATGGCTACACCTTC.

CDR3 residues: CASSFLGRTNEKLFF. In DNA, the CDR3 is TGTGCCAGCAGTTTCCTTGGGAGAACTAATGAAAAACTGTTTTTT. This sequence joins TRBV6-6 and TRBJ1-4; D gene ambiguous. CDR1 MNHNY and CDR2 SVGAGI come from the germline V gene (reference sequence). The CDR3 is 15 amino acids. The V end was cut by 4 bases, the J end by 1 base, with 10 bases between.

The CDR3: CAWSVRVAGIQETQYF. Written as DNA, the CDR3 is TGTGCCTGGAGTGTACGGGTAGCGGGGATACAAGAGACCCAGTACTTC. V is TRBV30 and J is TRBJ2-5; 8 bases fit TRBD2. This CDR3 comprises 16 residues. Germline V gene lookup returns CDR1 GTSNPN and CDR2 SVGIG (reference sequence). V was pared by 0 bases and J by 2 bases, with 8 bases of the junction left unmatched.

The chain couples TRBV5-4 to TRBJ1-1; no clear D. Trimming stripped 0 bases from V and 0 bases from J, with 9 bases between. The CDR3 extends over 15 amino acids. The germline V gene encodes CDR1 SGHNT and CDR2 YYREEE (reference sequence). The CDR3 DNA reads TGTGCCAGCAGCTTGGGGCACCGTATGAACACTGAAGCTTTCTTT. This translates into CASSLGHRMNTEAFF. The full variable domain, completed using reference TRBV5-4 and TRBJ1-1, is ETGVTQSPTHLIKTRGQQVTLRCSSQSGHNTVSWYQQALGQGPQFIFQYYREEENGRGNFPPRFSGLQFPNYSSELNVNALELDDSALYLCASSLGHRMNTEAFFGQGTRLTVV.

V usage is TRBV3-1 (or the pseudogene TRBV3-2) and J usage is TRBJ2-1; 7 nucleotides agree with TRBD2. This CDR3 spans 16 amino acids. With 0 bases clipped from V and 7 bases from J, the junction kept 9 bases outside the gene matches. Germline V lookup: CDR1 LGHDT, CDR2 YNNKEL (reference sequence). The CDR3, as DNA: TGTGCCAGCAGCCAAGAGAGGACTAGGATTCTAAATGAGCAGTTCTTC. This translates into CASSQERTRILNEQFF.

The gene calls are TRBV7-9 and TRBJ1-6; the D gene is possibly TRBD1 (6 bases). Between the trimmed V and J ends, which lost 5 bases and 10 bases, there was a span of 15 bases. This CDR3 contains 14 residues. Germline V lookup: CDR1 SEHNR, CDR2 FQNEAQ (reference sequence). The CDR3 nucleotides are TGTGCCAGCAGCCCCTACAGGGTCGGGTCACCCCTCCACTTT. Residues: CASSPYRVGSPLHF.

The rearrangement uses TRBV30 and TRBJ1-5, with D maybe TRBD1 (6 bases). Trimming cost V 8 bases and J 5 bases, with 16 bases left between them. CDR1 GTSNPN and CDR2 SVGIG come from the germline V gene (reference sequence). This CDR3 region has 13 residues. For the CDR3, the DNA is TGTGCCGGGTCCCTTGGGGGGCATCAGCCCCAGCATTTT. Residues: CAGSLGGHQPQHF.

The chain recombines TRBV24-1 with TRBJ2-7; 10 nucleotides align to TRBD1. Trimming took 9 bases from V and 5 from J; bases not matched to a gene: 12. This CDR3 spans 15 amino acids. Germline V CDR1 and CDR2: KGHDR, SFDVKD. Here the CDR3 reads CATDVSRDRGNEQYF. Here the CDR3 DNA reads TGTGCCACCGATGTTAGCCGGGACAGGGGAAACGAGCAGTACTTC.

The CDR3 nucleotides read TGTGCCAGCAGTGAGACTTACACTGAAGCTTTCTTT. The encoded protein is CASSETYTEAFF. The chain is built from TRBV25-1 and TRBJ1-1, with unresolved D. The CDR3 runs 12 residues. Germline V lookup: CDR1 MGHDK, CDR2 SYGVNS. The V end lost 3 bases, the J end lost 3 bases, and 5 bases lay between the germline ends.

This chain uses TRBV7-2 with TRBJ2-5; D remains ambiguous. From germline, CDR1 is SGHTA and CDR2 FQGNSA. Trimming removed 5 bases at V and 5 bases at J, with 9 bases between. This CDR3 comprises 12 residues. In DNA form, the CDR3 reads TGTGCCAGCAGCCCAGGCCCGGAGACCCAGTACTTC. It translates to CASSPGPETQYF. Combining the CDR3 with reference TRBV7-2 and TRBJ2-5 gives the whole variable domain GAGVSQSPSNKVTEKGKDVELRCDPISGHTALYWYRQSLGQGLEFLIYFQGNSAPDKSGLPSDRFSAERTGGSVSTLTIQRTQQEDSAVYLCASSPGPETQYFGPGTRLLVL.

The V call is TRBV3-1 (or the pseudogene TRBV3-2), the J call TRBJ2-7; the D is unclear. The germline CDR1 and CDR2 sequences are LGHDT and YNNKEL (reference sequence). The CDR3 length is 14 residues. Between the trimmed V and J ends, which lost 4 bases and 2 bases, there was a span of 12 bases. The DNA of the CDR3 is TGTGCCAGCAGCCCCCCCCGGCCGCCCTACGAGCAGTACTTC. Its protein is CASSPPRPPYEQYF.

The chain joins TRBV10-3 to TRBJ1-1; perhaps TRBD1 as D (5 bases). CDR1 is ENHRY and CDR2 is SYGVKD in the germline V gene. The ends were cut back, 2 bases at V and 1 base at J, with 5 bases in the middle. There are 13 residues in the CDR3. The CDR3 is CAISEGGNTEAFF. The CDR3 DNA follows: TGTGCCATCAGTGAGGGGGGGAACACTGAAGCTTTCTTT.

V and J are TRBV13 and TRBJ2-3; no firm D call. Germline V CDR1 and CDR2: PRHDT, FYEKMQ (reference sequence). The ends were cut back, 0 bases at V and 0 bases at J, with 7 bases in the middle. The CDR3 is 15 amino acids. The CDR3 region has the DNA TGTGCCAGCAGCTTAGGTGCTGGCAGCACAGATACGCAGTATTTT. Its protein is CASSLGAGSTDTQYF.

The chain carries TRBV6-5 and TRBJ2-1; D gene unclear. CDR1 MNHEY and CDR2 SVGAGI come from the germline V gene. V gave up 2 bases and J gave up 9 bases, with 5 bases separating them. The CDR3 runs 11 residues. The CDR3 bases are TGTGCCAGCAGTTACACTGGTGAGCAGTTCTTC. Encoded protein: CASSYTGEQFF.

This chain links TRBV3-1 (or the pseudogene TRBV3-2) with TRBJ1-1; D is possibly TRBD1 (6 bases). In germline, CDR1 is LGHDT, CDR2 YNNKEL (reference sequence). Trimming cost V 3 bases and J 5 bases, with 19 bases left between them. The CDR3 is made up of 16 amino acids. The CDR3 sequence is CASSHLRGGIWTEAFF. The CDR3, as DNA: TGTGCCAGCAGCCACCTCAGAGGGGGGATTTGGACTGAAGCTTTCTTT.

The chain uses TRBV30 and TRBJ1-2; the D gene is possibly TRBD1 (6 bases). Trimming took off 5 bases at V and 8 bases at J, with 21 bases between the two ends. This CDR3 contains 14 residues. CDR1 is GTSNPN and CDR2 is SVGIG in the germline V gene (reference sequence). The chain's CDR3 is CAWRTGSRREGYTF. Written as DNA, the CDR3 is TGTGCCTGGCGAACAGGGTCTCGGAGGGAGGGCTACACCTTC. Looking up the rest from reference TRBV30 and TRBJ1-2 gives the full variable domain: SQTIHQWPATLVQPVGSPLSLECTVEGTSNPNLYWYRQAAGRGLQLLFYSVGIGQISSEVPQNLSASRPQDRQFILSSKKLLLSDSGFYLCAWRTGSRREGYTFGSGTRLTVV.

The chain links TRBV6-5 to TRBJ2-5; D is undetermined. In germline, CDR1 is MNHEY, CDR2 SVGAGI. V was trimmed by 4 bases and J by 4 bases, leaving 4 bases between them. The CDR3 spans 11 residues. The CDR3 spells CASSSIETQYF. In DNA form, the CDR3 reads TGTGCCAGCAGTTCGATAGAGACCCAGTACTTC.

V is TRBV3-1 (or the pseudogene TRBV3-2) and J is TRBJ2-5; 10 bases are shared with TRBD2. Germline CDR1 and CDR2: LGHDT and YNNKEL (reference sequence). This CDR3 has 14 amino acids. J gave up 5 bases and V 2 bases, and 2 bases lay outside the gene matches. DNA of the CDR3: TGTGCCAGCAGCCAAAGCGGGGGGGTCGAGACCCAGTACTTC. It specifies CASSQSGGVETQYF.

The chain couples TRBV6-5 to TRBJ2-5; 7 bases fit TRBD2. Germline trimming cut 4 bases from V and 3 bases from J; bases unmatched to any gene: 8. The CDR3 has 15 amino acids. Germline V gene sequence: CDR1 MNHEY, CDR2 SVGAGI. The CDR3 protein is CASSSQPGTKETQYF. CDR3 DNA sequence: TGTGCCAGCAGTTCCCAGCCCGGGACTAAAGAGACCCAGTACTTC.

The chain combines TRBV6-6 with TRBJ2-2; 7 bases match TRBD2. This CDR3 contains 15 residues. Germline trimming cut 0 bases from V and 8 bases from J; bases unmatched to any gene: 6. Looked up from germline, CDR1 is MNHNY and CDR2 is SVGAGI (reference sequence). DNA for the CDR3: TGTGCCAGCAGTTACTCAAGAGCGGGGAGTGGGGAGCTGTTTTTT. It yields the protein CASSYSRAGSGELFF.

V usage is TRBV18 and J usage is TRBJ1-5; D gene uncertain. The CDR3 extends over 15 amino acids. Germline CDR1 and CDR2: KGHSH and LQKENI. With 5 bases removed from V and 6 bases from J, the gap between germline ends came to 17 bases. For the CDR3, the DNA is TGTGCCAGCTCATTCGAGACGGGCGTTAGTCAGCCCCAGCATTTT. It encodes CASSFETGVSQPQHF.